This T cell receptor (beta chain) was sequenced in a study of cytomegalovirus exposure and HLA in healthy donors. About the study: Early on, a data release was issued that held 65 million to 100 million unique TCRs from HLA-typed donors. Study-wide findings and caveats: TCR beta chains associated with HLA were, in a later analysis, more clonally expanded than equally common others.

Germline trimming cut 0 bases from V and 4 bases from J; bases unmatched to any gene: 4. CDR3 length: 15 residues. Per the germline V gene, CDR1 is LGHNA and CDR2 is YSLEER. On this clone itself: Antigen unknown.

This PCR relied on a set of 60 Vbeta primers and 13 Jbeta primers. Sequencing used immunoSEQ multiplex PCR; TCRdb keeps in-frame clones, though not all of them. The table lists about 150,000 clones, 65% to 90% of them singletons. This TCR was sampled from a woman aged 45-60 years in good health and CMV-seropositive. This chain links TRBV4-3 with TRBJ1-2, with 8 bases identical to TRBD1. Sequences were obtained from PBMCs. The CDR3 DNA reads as TGCGCCAGCAGCCAAGATACAGGGGGAGGCTATGGCTACACCTTC. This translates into CASSQDTGGGYGYTF.